The entry below describes one T cell receptor beta chain. A few counts support this clonotype. Its antigen is still unknown. No base quality values were provided; no much bigger clone lies one nucleotide off. The data derive from a study of neurological immune-mediated disorders (dated by TCRdb to between 2017 and 2020). For the wider study: Peripheral blood TCR-beta repertoires from HTLV-I-associated myelopathy (HAM/TSP) patients, multiple sclerosis patients and healthy controls were compared by UMI-based sequencing. The 106 TCR-beta libraries included longitudinal samples, technical triplicates and paired sorted CD4+ and CD8+ T-cell subsets alongside PBMC samples. Longitudinal HAM/TSP and healthy donors were sampled at 3 time-points each (roughly 3-40 month intervals). The cohort comprised 68 subjects: some 15 HAM/TSP patients, roughly 34 multiple sclerosis patients and 20 or so healthy controls.

V is shortened by 0 bases, J by 4 bases, and the region joining them spans 15 bases. CDR1 is given as SGHRS and CDR2 as YFSETQ, both from the germline V gene. Inclusive of the bounding cysteine and phenylalanine, the CDR3 is 16 residues long. Here the CDR3 DNA is all that survives: 48 bases in frame from base 1. cDNA was synthesized by template-switch 5'RACE using a primer with a 10-nucleotide random unique molecular identifier that tagged each TCR transcript. Each sequencing run produced over 170 million TCR-beta sequences covering 15-18 subjects. The RNeasy kit was used to extract total RNA. TCR-beta VDJ regions were amplified with primers for the TCR constant region and the 5'RACE anchor, using the KAPA Real-time Library Amplification kit. Sample indexes and Illumina adaptors were added in a first PCR, after which library yield was increased in a second PCR. After purification with Ampure beads, the TCR product of roughly 650 bp was size-selected on a 2% E-gel SizeSelection system. Before pooling, libraries had their quality checked on a Bioanalyzer, their concentration measured with Qubit, and their quantity determined with the Kapa Library Quantification kit. An Illumina HiSeq 2500 sequenced the libraries paired-end 2 x 150 bp. To increase sequence diversity, roughly 24-32% phiX was spiked into each library pool. In the source study's methods: The quality-filtered reads were processed with the UMI-based MiGEC pipeline, whose error correction step removed more than 90% of the raw TCR sequences. VDJ genes were aligned to IMGT germline references, and clonotypes were defined by unique CDR3 amino acid sequence plus V-J genes. Clonal expansion, Shannon diversity and CDR3 relatedness were evaluated with VDJtools (CalcPairwiseDistances, ClusterSamples), while phylogenetic trees were built in CLCbio workbench. A clone was classed as expanded if it had 8 or more unique UMIs, a cutoff based on coefficient-of-variation modelling across technical triplicates. The raw public reads went through TCRdb reprocessing: fastp at Q25, MiXCR clone calling, in-frame beta chains kept. Identical CDR3 proteins give one entry, which carries the most common genes and DNA. TCRdb, rather than the study authors, made the V and J calls. The sample table shows approximately 85,000 distinct CDR3 sequences, and less than 15% are seen once. Jointly, the top ten make up roughly 4.8% of the sample.

What the time point label conveys for this sample: longitudinal time-point 2. Unsorted PBMC libraries were generated from 2 million PBMCs stored in RNAlater at -80 °C until RNA extraction. Peripheral blood underwent Ficoll-Hypaque density gradient centrifugation to isolate PBMCs, which were then cryopreserved in liquid nitrogen. Study-level results and caveats: The highest TCR clonal expansion was observed in HAM/TSP patients, whereas the lowest was observed in MS patients, even when compared with healthy controls. No identical CDR3 amino acid sequences were found to be shared among expanded clones across subjects, suggesting that TCR-beta repertoires were private in all groups.

The chain employs TRBV5-1 and TRBJ2-3; D gene: possibly TRBD1, on 6 matching bases. The clonotype originates from a female donor with HTLV-1-associated myelopathy (HAM/TSP). The sequenced material came from PBMCs. The CDR3 protein is CASSLASAGAADTQYF. The nucleotides are TGCGCCAGCAGCTTGGCCTCGGCAGGGGCTGCAGATACGCAGTATTTT.